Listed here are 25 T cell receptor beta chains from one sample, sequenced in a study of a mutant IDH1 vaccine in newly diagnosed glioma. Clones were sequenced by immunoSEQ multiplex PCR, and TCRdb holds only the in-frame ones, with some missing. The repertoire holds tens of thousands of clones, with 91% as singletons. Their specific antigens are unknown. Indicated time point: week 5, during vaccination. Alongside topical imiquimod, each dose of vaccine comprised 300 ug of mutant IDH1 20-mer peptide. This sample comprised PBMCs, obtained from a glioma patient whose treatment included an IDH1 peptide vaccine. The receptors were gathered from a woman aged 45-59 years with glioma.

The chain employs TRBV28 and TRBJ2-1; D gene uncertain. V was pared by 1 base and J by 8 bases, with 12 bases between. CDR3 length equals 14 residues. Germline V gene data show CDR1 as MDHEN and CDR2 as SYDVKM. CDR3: CASSLSPKSDEQFF. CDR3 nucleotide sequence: TGTGCCAGCAGTTTATCCCCTAAAAGCGATGAGCAGTTCTTC.

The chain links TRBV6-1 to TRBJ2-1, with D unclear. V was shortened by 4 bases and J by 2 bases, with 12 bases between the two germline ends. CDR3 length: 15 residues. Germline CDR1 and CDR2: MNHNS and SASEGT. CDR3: CASSAVVGPYNEQFF. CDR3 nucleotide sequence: TGTGCCAGCAGTGCCGTAGTAGGTCCCTACAATGAGCAGTTCTTC.

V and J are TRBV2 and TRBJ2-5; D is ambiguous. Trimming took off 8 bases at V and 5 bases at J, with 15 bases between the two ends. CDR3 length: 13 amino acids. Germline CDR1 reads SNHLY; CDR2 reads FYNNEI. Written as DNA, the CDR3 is TGTGCCAGCGGGGATGCCTTCCGCGAGACCCAGTACTTC. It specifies CASGDAFRETQYF.

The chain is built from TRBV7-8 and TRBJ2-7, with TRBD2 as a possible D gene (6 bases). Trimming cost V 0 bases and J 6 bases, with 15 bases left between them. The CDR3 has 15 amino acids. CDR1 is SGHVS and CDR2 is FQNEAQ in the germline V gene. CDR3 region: CASSLAREALSEQYF. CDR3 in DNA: TGTGCCAGCAGCTTAGCAAGGGAGGCCCTCTCCGAGCAGTACTTC. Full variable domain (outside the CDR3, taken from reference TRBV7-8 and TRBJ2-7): GAGVSQSPRYKVAKRGQDVALRCDPISGHVSLFWYQQALGQGPEFLTYFQNEAQLDKSGLPSDRFFAERPEGSVSTLKIQRTQQEDSAVYLCASSLAREALSEQYFGPGTRLTVT.

The CDR3 sequence: CASSRTSSTDTQYF. The CDR3 bases are TGTGCCAGCAGTAGGACTAGCAGCACAGATACGCAGTATTTT. The chain uses TRBV6-1 and TRBJ2-3, with 8 bases lining up with TRBD2. CDR1 MNHNS and CDR2 SASEGT come from the germline V gene. Losses at the gene ends were 5 bases for V and 0 bases for J; bases not matched to a gene: 1. This CDR3 spans 14 amino acids.

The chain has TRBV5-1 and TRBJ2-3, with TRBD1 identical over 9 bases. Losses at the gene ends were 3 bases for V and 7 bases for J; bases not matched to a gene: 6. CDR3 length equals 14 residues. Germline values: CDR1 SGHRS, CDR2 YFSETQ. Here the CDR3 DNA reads TGCGCCAGCAGCTGGGACAGGGAGGGGAATACGCAGTATTTT. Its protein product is CASSWDREGNTQYF.

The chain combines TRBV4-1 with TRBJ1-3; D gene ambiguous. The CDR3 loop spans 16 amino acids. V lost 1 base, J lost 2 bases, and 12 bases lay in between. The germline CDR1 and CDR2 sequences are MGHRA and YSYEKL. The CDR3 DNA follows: TGCGCCAGCAGCCAAGGTCACCCCAGGACTGGAAACACCATATATTTT. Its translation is CASSQGHPRTGNTIYF.

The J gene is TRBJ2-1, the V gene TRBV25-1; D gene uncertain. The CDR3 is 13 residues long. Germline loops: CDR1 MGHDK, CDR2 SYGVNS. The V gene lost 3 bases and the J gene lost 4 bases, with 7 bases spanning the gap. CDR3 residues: CASSDGIYNEQFF. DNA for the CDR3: TGTGCCAGCAGTGATGGGATTTACAATGAGCAGTTCTTC.

The CDR3 loop reads CASSRILLGLYEQYF. CDR3 DNA sequence: TGTGCCAGCAGCCGTATCCTCCTAGGACTTTACGAGCAGTACTTC. The rearrangement links TRBV28 to TRBJ2-7, with D perhaps matching TRBD2 (5 bases). Germline values: CDR1 MDHEN, CDR2 SYDVKM. CDR3 size: 15 residues. V lost 6 bases and J lost 4, with 19 bases in between.

In DNA, the CDR3 is TGTGCCAGCACGCACGCAGACAGGGGGAGCAATCAGCCCCAGCATTTT. Amino acids: CASTHADRGSNQPQHF. The chain uses TRBV28 and TRBJ1-5, with 9 bases fitting TRBD1. CDR3 size: 16 residues. Germline CDR1 MDHEN, CDR2 SYDVKM. The junction had 8 bases not matched to a gene; V was cut back by 7 bases and J by 1 base.

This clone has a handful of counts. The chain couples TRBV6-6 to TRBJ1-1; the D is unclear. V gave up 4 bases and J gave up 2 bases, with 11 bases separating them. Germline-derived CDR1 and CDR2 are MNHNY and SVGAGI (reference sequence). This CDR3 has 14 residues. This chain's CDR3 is CASSLGGRNTEAFF. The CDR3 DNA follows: TGTGCCAGCAGTTTGGGAGGTCGCAACACTGAAGCTTTCTTT.

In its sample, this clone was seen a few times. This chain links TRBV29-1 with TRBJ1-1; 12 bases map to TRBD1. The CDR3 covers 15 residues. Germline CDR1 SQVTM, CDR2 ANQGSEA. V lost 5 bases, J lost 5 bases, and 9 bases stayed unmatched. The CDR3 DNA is TGCAGCGTTTCCGGGACAGGGGGCTGGGAGACTGAAGCTTTCTTT. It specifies CSVSGTGGWETEAFF.

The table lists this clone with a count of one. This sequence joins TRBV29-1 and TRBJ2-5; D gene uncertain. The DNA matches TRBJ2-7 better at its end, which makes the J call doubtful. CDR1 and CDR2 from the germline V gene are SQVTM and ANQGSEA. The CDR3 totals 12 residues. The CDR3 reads CSVVLRAYEQYF. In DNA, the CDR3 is TGCAGCGTTGTCCTCCGTGCGTACGAGCAGTACTTC.

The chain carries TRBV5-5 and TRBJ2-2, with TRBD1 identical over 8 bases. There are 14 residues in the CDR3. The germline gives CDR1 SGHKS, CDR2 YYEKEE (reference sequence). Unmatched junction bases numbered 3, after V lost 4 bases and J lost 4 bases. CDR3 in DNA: TGTGCCAGCAGCGGGACAGGACGCACCGGGGAGCTGTTTTTT. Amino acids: CASSGTGRTGELFF. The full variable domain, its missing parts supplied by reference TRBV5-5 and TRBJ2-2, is DAGVTQSPTHLIKTRGQQVTLRCSPISGHKSVSWYQQVLGQGPQFIFQYYEKEERGRGNFPDRFSARQFPNYSSELNVNALLLGDSALYLCASSGTGRTGELFFGEGSRLTVL.

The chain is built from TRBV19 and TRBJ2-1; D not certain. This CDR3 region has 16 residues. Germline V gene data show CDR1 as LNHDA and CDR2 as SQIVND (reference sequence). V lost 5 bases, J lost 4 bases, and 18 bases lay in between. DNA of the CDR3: TGTGCCAGTAGTCTTGCACGCTTAGTCACTTACAATGAGCAGTTCTTC. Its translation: CASSLARLVTYNEQFF.

The CDR3, as DNA: TGCGCCAGCAGCTCGGGACAGGGGTCTTACGGGGAGCTGTTTTTT. Protein product: CASSSGQGSYGELFF. The gene calls are TRBV5-1 and TRBJ2-2; the match to TRBD1 covers 10 bases. From germline, CDR1 is SGHRS and CDR2 YFSETQ. The CDR3 spans 15 residues. V lost 3 bases and J lost 7; bases outside the gene matches: 6. Using reference TRBV5-1 and TRBJ2-2 for the parts outside the CDR3, the full variable domain is KAGVTQTPRYLIKTRGQQVTLSCSPISGHRSVSWYQQTPGQGLQFLFEYFSETQRNKGNFPGRFSGRQFSNSRSEMNVSTLELGDSALYLCASSSGQGSYGELFFGEGSRLTVL.

Here the CDR3 reads CASTTPAGGADTQYF. CDR3 bases: TGTGCCAGCACCACTCCGGCGGGAGGGGCAGATACGCAGTATTTT. The gene calls are TRBV27 and TRBJ2-3, with 9 bases aligning to TRBD2. Germline V gene lookup returns CDR1 MNHEY and CDR2 SMNVEV (reference sequence). V was pared by 7 bases and J by 4 bases, with 9 bases of the junction left unmatched. The CDR3 is made up of 15 amino acids.

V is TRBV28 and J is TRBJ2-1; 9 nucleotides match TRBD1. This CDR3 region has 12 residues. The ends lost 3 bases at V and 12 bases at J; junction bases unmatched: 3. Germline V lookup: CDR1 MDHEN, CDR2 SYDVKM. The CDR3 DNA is TGTGCCAGCAGTTTGCGACAGGGGGGGCAGTTCTTC. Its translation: CASSLRQGGQFF.

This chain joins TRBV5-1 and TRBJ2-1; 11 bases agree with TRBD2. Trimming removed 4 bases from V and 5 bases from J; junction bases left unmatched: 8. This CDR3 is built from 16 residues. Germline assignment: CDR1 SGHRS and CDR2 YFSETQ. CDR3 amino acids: CASSQKLAGVNNEQFF. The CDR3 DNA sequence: TGCGCCAGCAGCCAAAAACTAGCGGGAGTCAACAATGAGCAGTTCTTC.

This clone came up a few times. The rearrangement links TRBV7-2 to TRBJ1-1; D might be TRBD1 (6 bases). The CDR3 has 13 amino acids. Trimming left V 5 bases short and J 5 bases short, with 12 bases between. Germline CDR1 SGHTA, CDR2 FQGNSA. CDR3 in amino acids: CASSVQGGTEAFF. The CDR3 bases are TGTGCCAGCAGCGTACAGGGTGGGACTGAAGCTTTCTTT.

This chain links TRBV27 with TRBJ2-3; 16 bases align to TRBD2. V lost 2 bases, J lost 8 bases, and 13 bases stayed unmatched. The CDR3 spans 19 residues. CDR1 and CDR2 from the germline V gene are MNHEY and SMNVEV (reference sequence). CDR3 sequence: CASSLIAPGLAGGRGTQYF. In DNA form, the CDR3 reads TGTGCCAGCAGTTTAATCGCTCCGGGACTAGCGGGAGGGCGTGGTACGCAGTATTTT.

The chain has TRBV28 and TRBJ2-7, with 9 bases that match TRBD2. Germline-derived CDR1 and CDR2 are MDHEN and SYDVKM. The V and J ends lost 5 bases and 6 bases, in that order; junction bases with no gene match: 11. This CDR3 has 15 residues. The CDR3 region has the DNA TGTGCCAGCAGTCCCCGGGGAGCGGGAGGCATCGAGCAGTACTTC. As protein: CASSPRGAGGIEQYF.

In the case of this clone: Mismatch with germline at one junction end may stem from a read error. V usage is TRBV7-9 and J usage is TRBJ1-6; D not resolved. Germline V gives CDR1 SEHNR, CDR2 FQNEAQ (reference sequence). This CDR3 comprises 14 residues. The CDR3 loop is CASSLSRYKSPLHF. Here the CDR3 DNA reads TGTGCCAGCAGCTTATCGCGGTATAAGTCACCCCTCCACTTT.

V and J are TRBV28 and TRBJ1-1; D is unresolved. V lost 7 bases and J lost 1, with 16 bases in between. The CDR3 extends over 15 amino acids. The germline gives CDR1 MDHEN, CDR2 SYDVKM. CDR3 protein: CASTLIGLRNTEAFF. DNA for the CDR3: TGTGCCAGCACCCTGATCGGCCTCCGGAACACTGAAGCTTTCTTT.

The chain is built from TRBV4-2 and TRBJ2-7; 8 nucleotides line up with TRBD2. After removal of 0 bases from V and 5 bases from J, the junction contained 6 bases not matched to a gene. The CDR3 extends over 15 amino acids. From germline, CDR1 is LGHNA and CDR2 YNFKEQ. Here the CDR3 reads CASSQDQPSGHEQYF. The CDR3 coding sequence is TGTGCCAGCAGCCAAGATCAGCCTAGCGGGCACGAGCAGTACTTC.